This entry lists 18 T cell receptor beta chains sequenced from one sample in a study of cytomegalovirus exposure and HLA in healthy donors. Amplification used 60 Vbeta primers and 13 Jbeta primers. The repertoire was sequenced with immunoSEQ multiplex PCR; TCRdb's copy has only in-frame clones and lacks some. The sample carries 70,000 or so clones, roughly 86% recorded once. The material sequenced was PBMCs. The receptors come from a man aged 18 to 30 in good health and CMV-seronegative.

CDR3 nucleotides: TGTGCCAGCAGCTCACAGAGGACGGGGGCAACTAATGAAAAACTGTTTTTT. Residues: CASSSQRTGATNEKLFF. The chain employs TRBV5-4 and TRBJ1-4, with TRBD1 as a possible D gene (5 bases). Germline CDR1 is SGHNT and CDR2 is YYREEE (reference sequence). Between the trimmed V and J ends, which lost 3 bases and 0 bases, there was a span of 15 bases. The CDR3 runs 17 residues. Filled out from reference TRBV5-4 and TRBJ1-4, the complete variable domain reads ETGVTQSPTHLIKTRGQQVTLRCSSQSGHNTVSWYQQALGQGPQFIFQYYREEENGRGNFPPRFSGLQFPNYSSELNVNALELDDSALYLCASSSQRTGATNEKLFFGSGTQLSVL.

V is TRBV10-3 and J is TRBJ1-1; tentatively, D is TRBD1 (5 bases). This CDR3 comprises 15 residues. The V end lost 3 bases, the J end lost 3 bases, and 14 bases lay between the germline ends. Germline V CDR1 and CDR2: ENHRY, SYGVKD. In DNA, the CDR3 is TGTGCCATCAGTGAAAGGGCATTAGGGGACACTGAAGCTTTCTTT. Its protein is CAISERALGDTEAFF.

In this sample, this clone turned up a few times. V and J are TRBV29-1 and TRBJ1-4; D might be TRBD1 (5 bases). The V and J ends lost 1 base and 7 bases respectively, with 13 bases between them. Germline CDR1 and CDR2: SQVTM and ANQGSEA. This CDR3 is 14 amino acids long. CDR3 DNA: TGCAGCGTTGAAGCCCCCTGGGGGGGTGAAAAACTGTTTTTT. This encodes CSVEAPWGGEKLFF.

The chain links TRBV7-2 to TRBJ2-3; D unclear. The germline CDR1 and CDR2 sequences are SGHTA and FQGNSA. CDR3 length: 15 residues. V lost 1 base to trimming and J lost 0 bases, with 8 bases between them. The CDR3 sequence is CASSLVSTSTDTQYF. CDR3 DNA sequence: TGTGCCAGCAGCTTAGTTTCTACTAGCACAGATACGCAGTATTTT.

V is TRBV7-2 and J is TRBJ2-2, with 14 nucleotides matching TRBD2. The germline V gene encodes CDR1 SGHTA and CDR2 FQGNSA. The CDR3 has 17 amino acids. Trimming took 9 bases from V and 0 from J; bases not matched to a gene: 6. The CDR3 protein is CASTGTSGGSNTGELFF. The CDR3 region has the DNA TGTGCCAGTACCGGGACTAGCGGGGGCTCGAACACCGGGGAGCTGTTTTTT.

The gene calls are TRBV27 and TRBJ2-2; D remains unclear. Germline CDR1 reads MNHEY; CDR2 reads SMNVEV (reference sequence). The CDR3 covers 13 residues. Trimming stripped 7 bases from V and 7 bases from J, with 13 bases between. The CDR3 is CASTTRPRGELFF. CDR3 nucleotides: TGTGCCAGCACCACGCGTCCCCGCGGGGAGCTGTTTTTT.

The chain couples TRBV7-2 to TRBJ2-5, with 12 bases that match TRBD1. Germline CDR1 and CDR2: SGHTA and FQGNSA. V trimming: 4 bases; J trimming: 0 bases; junction bases outside the gene matches: 9. The CDR3 is 18 residues long. The CDR3 coding sequence is TGTGCCAGCAGCTCCCATTACCGGGACAGGGGGCACCAAGAGACCCAGTACTTC. Protein: CASSSHYRDRGHQETQYF.

This clone was detected once. The chain is built from TRBV9 and TRBJ2-3, with TRBD2 matching 10 bases. The germline V gene has CDR1 SGDLS and CDR2 YYNGEE. The CDR3 covers 17 residues. V shed 0 bases, J shed 8 bases, and the junction held 12 bases outside the gene matches. CDR3: CASSVGLAGVVTGTQYF. CDR3 bases: TGTGCCAGCAGCGTAGGCCTAGCGGGAGTGGTCACCGGTACGCAGTATTTT.

This chain links TRBV6-5 with TRBJ1-1; D not certain. The V end lost 2 bases, the J end lost 5 bases, and 15 bases lay between the germline ends. Germline CDR1 MNHEY, CDR2 SVGAGI. The CDR3 totals 15 residues. The CDR3 DNA is TGTGCCAGCAGTTACACTTGGAGCGGGGAAACTGAAGCTTTCTTT. Protein: CASSYTWSGETEAFF.

The V and J genes are TRBV28 and TRBJ1-1; 8 bases align to TRBD1. The V gene end was trimmed by 5 bases and the J gene end by 0 bases; junction bases not matched to a gene: 8. The germline gives CDR1 MDHEN, CDR2 SYDVKM. The CDR3 has 16 residues. Here the CDR3 DNA reads TGTGCCAGCAGTGACTGGGACAGGAGCTTGAACACTGAAGCTTTCTTT. Encoded protein: CASSDWDRSLNTEAFF.

The rearrangement links TRBV7-3 to TRBJ2-7; D remains unclear. Germline V gene sequence: CDR1 SGHTA, CDR2 FQGTGA. The CDR3 consists of 13 residues. V lost 3 bases and J lost 3, with 9 bases in between. The CDR3 nucleotides are TGTGCCAGCAGCTTTAACAGAGACTACGAGCAGTACTTC. This codes for CASSFNRDYEQYF.

The V gene is TRBV5-1, the J gene TRBJ1-2; D possibly corresponds to TRBD1 (6 bases). Germline CDR1 and CDR2: SGHRS and YFSETQ. Trimming took off 3 bases at V and 1 base at J, with 13 bases between the two ends. The CDR3 sequence is 15 residues long. This chain's CDR3 is CASSYGTSFNYGYTF. The CDR3, as DNA: TGCGCCAGCAGCTACGGGACATCTTTTAACTATGGCTACACCTTC.

There are a few counts of this clone. This chain joins TRBV5-6 and TRBJ1-4; D gene unclear. CDR3 size: 13 residues. Deletions cut 4 bases from V and 8 bases from J, with 12 bases between. Looked up from germline, CDR1 is SGHDT and CDR2 is YYEEEE. CDR3 amino acids: CASSLGLKEKLFF. The CDR3 region has the DNA TGTGCCAGCAGCCTCGGGTTGAAGGAAAAACTGTTTTTT.

The genes are TRBV7-9 and TRBJ1-2; D gene ambiguous. Germline V gene lookup returns CDR1 SEHNR and CDR2 FQNEAQ (reference sequence). The CDR3 loop spans 13 amino acids. The V end was cut by 3 bases, the J end by 4 bases, with 9 bases between. The CDR3 nucleotides read TGTGCCAGCAGCTTGGGCAATCTCTATGGCTACACCTTC. This encodes CASSLGNLYGYTF.

This chain connects TRBV28 to TRBJ1-2; a possible D gene is TRBD1 (5 bases). Germline CDR1 is MDHEN and CDR2 is SYDVKM. V shed 3 bases and J shed 1 base, with 15 bases lying between them. The CDR3 totals 16 residues. The CDR3 DNA is TGTGCCAGCAGTTTTCTTGACAGAGACATTAACTATGGCTACACCTTC. Amino acid sequence: CASSFLDRDINYGYTF.

CDR3 sequence: CASSGAGWRSSYEQYF. The CDR3 bases are TGTGCCAGCAGTGGGGCGGGGTGGCGCAGCTCCTACGAGCAGTACTTC. This chain uses TRBV28 with TRBJ2-7; possible D gene TRBD2, 6 bases. Germline V gives CDR1 MDHEN, CDR2 SYDVKM. This CDR3 is built from 16 residues. Trimming left V 5 bases short and J 0 bases short, with 17 bases between.

The rearrangement links TRBV5-1 to TRBJ2-2, with a possible D match to TRBD1 (5 bases). The CDR3 totals 15 residues. Germline V gene sequence: CDR1 SGHRS, CDR2 YFSETQ. V was cut by 7 bases and J by 0 bases, with 13 bases left in between. CDR3: CASSSQGTNTGELFF. CDR3 coding DNA: TGCGCCAGCTCGTCCCAGGGAACGAACACCGGGGAGCTGTTTTTT.

V and J are TRBV5-5 and TRBJ2-1; D might be TRBD1 (6 bases). V was pared by 7 bases and J by 2 bases, with 13 bases between. This CDR3 has 14 residues. Germline loops: CDR1 SGHKS, CDR2 YYEKEE (reference sequence). The CDR3 sequence: CASSNREPYNEQFF. DNA for the CDR3: TGTGCCAGCTCCAACAGGGAGCCCTACAATGAGCAGTTCTTC.